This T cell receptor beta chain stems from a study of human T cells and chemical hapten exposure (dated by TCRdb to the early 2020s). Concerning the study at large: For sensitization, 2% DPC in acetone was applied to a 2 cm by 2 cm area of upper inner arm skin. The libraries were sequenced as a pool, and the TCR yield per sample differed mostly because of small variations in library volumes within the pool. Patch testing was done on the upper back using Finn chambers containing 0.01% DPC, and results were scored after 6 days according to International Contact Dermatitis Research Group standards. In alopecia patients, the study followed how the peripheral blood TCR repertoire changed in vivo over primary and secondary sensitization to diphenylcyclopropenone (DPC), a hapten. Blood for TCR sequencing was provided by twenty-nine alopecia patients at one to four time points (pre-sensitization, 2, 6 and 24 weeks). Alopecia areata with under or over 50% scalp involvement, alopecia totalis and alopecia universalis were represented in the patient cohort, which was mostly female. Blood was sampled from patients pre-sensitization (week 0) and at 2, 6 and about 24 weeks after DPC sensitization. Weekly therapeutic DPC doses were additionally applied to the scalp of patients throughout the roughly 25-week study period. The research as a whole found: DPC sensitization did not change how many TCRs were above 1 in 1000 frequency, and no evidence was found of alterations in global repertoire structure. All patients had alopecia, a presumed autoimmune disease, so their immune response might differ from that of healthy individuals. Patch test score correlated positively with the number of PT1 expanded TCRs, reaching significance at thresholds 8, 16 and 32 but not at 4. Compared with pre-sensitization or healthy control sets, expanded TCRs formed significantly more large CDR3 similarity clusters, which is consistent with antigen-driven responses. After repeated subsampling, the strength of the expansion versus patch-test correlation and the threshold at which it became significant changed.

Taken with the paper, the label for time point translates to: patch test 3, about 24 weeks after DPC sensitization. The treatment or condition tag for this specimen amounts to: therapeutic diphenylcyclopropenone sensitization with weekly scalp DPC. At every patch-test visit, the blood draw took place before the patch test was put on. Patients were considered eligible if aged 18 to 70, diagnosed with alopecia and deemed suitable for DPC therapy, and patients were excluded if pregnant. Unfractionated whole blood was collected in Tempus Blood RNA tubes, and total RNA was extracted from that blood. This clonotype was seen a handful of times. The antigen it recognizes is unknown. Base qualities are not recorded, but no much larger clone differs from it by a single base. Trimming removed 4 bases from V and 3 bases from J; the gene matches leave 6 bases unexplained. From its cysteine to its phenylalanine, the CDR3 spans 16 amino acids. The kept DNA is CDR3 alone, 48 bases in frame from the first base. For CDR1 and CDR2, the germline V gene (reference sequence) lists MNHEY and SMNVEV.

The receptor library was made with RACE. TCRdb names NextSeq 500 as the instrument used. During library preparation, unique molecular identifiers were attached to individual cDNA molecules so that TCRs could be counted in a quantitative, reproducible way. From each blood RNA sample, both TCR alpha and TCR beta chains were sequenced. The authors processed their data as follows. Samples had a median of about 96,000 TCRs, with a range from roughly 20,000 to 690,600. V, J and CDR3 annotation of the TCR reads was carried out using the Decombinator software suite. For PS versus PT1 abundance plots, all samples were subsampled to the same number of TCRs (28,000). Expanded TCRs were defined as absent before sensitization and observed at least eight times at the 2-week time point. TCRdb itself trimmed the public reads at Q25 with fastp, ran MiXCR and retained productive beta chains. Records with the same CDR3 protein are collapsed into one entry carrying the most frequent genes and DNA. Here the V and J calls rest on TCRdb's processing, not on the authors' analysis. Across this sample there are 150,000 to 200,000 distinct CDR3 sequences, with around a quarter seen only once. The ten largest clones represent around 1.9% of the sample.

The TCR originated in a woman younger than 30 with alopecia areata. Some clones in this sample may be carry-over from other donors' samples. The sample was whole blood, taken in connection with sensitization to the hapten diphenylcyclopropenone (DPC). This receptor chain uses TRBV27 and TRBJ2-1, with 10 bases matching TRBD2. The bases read TGTGCCAGCAGTTCGTCCGGGACTAGCGACTACAATGAGCAGTTCTTC. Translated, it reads CASSSSGTSDYNEQFF.